This is a list of T cell receptor beta chains from one sample in a study of vaccination and CD4 T cells after COVID-19. In TCRdb, the PCR reads were re-called with MiXCR into one record per CDR3 protein. The sample records about 18,000 distinct CDR3 sequences, 54% being singletons. These receptors have no known antigen. Specimen: CD4+ T cells from blood, cultured in vitro. Receptors were obtained from a human donor who had recovered from COVID-19. Each CDR3 is given with its conserved first and last residue.

V: TRBV28
CDR3: CASSSFTGGRKTQYF

V: TRBV5-1
CDR3: CASSRTGQTKQETQYF

V: TRBV7-2
CDR3: CASSLAGGTGNSPLHF

V: TRBV11-2
CDR3: CASSWGTGVKRRGYTF

V: TRBV4-2
CDR3: CASSPRSPLGNEQFF

V: TRBV7-3
CDR3: CASSPRAGGWETQYF

V: TRBV19
CDR3: CASSRYRESDPEAFF

V: TRBV6-5
CDR3: CASGYSGTEQYF

V: TRBV10-3
CDR3: CASSYSHLGVYEQYF

V: TRBV19
CDR3: CASSFRTGYDDSPLHF

V: TRBV7-2
CDR3: CASSPQPQHF

V: TRBV6-1
CDR3: CASSEARTQYF

V: TRBV5-1
CDR3: CASSPRGAGATEAFF

V: TRBV7-9
CDR3: CASSSLGDTQYF

V: TRBV15
CDR3: CATSRRAGTNYGYTF

V: TRBV6-1
CDR3: CASRNPLGGNQETQYF

V: TRBV27
CDR3: CASSLGQLKAELFF

V: TRBV7-2
CDR3: CASSSPPGTQYF

V: TRBV6-1
CDR3: CASSPDRGNTEAFF

V: TRBV6-1
CDR3: CASGQGKGGYGYTF

V: TRBV30
CDR3: CAWTSDRGRFSPLHF

V: TRBV11-2
CDR3: CASSLVRGPTDTQYF